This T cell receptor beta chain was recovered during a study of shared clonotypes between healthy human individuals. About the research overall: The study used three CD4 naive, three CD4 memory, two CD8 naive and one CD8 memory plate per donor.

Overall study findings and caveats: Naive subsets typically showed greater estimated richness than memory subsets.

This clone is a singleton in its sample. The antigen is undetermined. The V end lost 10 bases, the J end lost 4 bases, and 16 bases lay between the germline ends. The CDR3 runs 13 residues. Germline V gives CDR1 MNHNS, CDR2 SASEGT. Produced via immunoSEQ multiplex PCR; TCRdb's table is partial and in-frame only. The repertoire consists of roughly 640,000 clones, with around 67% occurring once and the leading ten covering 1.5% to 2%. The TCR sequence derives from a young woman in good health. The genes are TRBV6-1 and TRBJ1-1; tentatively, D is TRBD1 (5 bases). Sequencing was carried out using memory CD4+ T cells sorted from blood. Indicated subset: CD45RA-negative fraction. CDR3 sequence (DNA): TGTGCCACCGCAGAAGGGGCTCGCACTGAAGCTTTCTTT. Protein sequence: CATAEGARTEAFF.